Each of the 2 T cell receptor beta chains below was sequenced from the same sample in a study of cytomegalovirus exposure and HLA in healthy donors. The PCR used 60 Vbeta and 13 Jbeta primers. Data came from immunoSEQ multiplex PCR; TCRdb stores just in-frame clones and leaves some out. Of some 100,000 clones listed, 75% to 85% were seen once; the top ten hold under 5%. The material sequenced was PBMCs. The receptors come from a woman in her 50s in good health and CMV-seropositive.

Only a few counts were recorded for this clone. V usage is TRBV7-6 and J usage is TRBJ2-4, with 8 bases fitting TRBD1. J lost 1 base, V lost 5 bases, and 10 bases had no gene match. CDR1 and CDR2 from the germline V gene are SGHVS and FNYEAQ. The CDR3 runs to 17 residues. The CDR3 reads CASSDARTGSAKNIQYF. CDR3 nucleotide sequence: TGTGCCAGCAGCGACGCCAGGACAGGGTCGGCCAAAAACATTCAGTACTTC.

The rearrangement uses TRBV7-6 and TRBJ1-1, with D possibly being TRBD1 (5 bases). The CDR3 totals 13 residues. V was shortened by 2 bases and J by 6 bases, with 10 bases between the two germline ends. Germline values: CDR1 SGHVS, CDR2 FNYEAQ. The CDR3 nucleotides read TGTGCCAGCAGCTTACAGGGCGTCTCTGAAGCTTTCTTT. This encodes CASSLQGVSEAFF.